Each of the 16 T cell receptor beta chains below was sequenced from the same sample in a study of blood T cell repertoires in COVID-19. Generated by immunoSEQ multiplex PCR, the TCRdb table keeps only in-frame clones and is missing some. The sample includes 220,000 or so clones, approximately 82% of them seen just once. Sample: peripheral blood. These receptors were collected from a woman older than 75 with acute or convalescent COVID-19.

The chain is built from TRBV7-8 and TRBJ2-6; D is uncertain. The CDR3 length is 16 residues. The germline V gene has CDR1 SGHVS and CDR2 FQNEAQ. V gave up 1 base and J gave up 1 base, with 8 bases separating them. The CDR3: CASSLGVGSGANVLTF. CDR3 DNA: TGTGCCAGCAGCTTAGGGGTCGGGTCTGGGGCCAACGTCCTGACTTTC.

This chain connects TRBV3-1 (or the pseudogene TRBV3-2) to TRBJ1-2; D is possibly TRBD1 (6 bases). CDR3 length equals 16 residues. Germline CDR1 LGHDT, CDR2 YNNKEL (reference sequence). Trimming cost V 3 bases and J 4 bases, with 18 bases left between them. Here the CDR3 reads CASSQGQGTRGYGYTF. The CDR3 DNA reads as TGTGCCAGCAGCCAGGGTCAGGGGACGCGTGGCTATGGCTACACCTTC.

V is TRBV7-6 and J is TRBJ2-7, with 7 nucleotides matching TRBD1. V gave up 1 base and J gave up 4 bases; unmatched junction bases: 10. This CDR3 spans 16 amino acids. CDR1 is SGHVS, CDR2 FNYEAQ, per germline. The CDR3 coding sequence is TGTGCCAGCAGCTTAGTCGGGACAGTCCGCTCTTACGAGCAGTACTTC. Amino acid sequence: CASSLVGTVRSYEQYF. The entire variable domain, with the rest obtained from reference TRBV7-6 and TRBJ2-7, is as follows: GAGVSQSPRYKVTKRGQDVALRCDPISGHVSLYWYRQALGQGPEFLTYFNYEAQQDKSGLPNDRFSAERPEGSISTLTIQRTEQRDSAMYRCASSLVGTVRSYEQYFGPGTRLTVT.

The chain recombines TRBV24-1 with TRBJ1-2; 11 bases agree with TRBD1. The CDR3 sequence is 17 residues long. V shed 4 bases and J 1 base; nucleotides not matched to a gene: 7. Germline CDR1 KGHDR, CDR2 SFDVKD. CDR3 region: CATSESGTGGVNYGYTF. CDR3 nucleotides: TGTGCCACCAGTGAGTCCGGGACAGGGGGAGTTAACTATGGCTACACCTTC.

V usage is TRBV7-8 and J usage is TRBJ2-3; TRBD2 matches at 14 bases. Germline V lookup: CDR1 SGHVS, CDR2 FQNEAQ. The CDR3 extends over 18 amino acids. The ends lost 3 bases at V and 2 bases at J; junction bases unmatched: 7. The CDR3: CASSLTSGGAYDTDTQYF. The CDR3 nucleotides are TGTGCCAGCAGCTTGACTAGCGGGGGGGCATACGACACAGATACGCAGTATTTT. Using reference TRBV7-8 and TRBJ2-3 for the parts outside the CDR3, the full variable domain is GAGVSQSPRYKVAKRGQDVALRCDPISGHVSLFWYQQALGQGPEFLTYFQNEAQLDKSGLPSDRFFAERPEGSVSTLKIQRTQQEDSAVYLCASSLTSGGAYDTDTQYFGPGTRLTVL.

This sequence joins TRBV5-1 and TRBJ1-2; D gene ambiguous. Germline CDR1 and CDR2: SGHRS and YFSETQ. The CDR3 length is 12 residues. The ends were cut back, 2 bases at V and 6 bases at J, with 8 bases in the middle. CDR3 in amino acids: CASSFASDGYTF. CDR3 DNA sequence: TGCGCCAGCAGCTTTGCCAGTGATGGCTACACCTTC.

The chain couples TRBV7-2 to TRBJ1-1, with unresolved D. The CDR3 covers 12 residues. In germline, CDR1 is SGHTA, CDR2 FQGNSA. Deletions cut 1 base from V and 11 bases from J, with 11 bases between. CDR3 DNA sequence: TGTGCCAGCAGCTTAGATTCGAGGATGGCTTTCTTT. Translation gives CASSLDSRMAFF. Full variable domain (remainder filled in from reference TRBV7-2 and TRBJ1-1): GAGVSQSPSNKVTEKGKDVELRCDPISGHTALYWYRQSLGQGLEFLIYFQGNSAPDKSGLPSDRFSAERTGGSVSTLTIQRTQQEDSAVYLCASSLDSRMAFFGQGTRLTVV.

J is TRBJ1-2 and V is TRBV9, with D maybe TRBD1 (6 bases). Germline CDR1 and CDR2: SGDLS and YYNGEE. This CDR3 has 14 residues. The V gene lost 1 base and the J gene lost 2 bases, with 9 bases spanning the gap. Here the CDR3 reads CASSVSGDNYGYTF. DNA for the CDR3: TGTGCCAGCAGCGTATCAGGGGACAACTATGGCTACACCTTC.

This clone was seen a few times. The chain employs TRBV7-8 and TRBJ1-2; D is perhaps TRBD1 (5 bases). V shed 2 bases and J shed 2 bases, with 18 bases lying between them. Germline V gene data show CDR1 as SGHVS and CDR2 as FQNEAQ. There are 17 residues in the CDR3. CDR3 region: CASSLNQGGRPNYGYTF. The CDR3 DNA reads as TGTGCCAGCAGCTTAAATCAGGGAGGTCGGCCCAACTATGGCTACACCTTC.

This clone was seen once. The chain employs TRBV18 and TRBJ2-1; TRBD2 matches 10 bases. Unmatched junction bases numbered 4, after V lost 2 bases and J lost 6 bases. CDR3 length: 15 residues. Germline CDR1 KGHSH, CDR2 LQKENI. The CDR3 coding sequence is TGTGCCAGCTCACCAGGAACTAGCGGGACCAATGAGCAGTTCTTC. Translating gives CASSPGTSGTNEQFF.

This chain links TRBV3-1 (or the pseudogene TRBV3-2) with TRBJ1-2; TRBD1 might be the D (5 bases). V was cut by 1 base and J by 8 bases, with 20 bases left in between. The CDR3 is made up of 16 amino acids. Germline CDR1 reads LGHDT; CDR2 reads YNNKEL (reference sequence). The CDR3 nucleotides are TGTGCCAGCAGCCAAGGTTTACCGGACAAGGAGAAAGGCTACACCTTC. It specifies CASSQGLPDKEKGYTF.

This chain's CDR3 is CASSVGLAEYNEQFF. Here the CDR3 DNA reads TGTGCCAGCAGCGTTGGGCTAGCGGAATACAATGAGCAGTTCTTC. The rearrangement uses TRBV9 and TRBJ2-1; 7 bases map to TRBD2. The V and J ends lost 2 bases and 4 bases, in that order; junction bases with no gene match: 6. The CDR3 is 15 residues long. Germline assignment: CDR1 SGDLS and CDR2 YYNGEE.

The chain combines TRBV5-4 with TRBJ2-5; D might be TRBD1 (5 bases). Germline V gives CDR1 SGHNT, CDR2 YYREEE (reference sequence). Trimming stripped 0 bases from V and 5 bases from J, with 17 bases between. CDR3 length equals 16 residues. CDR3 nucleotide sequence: TGTGCCAGCAGCTTGGGAGGTAACAGGAAAAAGGAGACCCAGTACTTC. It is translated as CASSLGGNRKKETQYF.

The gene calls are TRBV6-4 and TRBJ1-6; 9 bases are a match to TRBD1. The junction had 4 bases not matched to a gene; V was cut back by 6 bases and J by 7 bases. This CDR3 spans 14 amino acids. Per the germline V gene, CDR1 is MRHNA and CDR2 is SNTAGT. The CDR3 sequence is CASRGDRANSPLHF. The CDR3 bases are TGTGCCAGCAGGGGGGACAGGGCCAATTCACCCCTCCACTTT.

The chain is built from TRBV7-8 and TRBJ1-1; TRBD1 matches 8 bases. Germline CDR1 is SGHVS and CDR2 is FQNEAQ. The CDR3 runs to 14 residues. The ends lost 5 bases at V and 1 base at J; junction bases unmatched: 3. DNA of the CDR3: TGTGCCAGCAGCCAGGGACAGGCGAACACTGAAGCTTTCTTT. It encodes CASSQGQANTEAFF.

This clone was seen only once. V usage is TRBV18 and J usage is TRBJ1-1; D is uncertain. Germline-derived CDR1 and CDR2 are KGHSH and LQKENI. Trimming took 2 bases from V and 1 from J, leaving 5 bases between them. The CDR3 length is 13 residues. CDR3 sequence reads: CASSPNRNTEAFF. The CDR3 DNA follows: TGTGCCAGCTCACCAAACAGGAACACTGAAGCTTTCTTT. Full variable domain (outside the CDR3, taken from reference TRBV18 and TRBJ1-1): NAGVMQNPRHLVRRRGQEARLRCSPMKGHSHVYWYRQLPEEGLKFMVYLQKENIIDESGMPKERFSAEFPKEGPSILRIQQVVRGDSAAYFCASSPNRNTEAFFGQGTRLTVV.